The rows below give T cell receptor beta chains drawn from one sample of a study of blood T cell repertoires in COVID-19. Clones were sequenced by immunoSEQ multiplex PCR, and TCRdb holds only the in-frame ones, with some missing. The sample shows roughly 180,000 clones, roughly three quarters of them seen only once. The material sequenced was peripheral blood. The receptors come from a woman of 80 years or more with COVID-19, enrolled during active disease. Both conserved end residues are trimmed from each CDR3.

V gene	J gene	CDR3 protein
TRBV2	TRBJ2-3	ASSGTGTSAPDTQY
TRBV7-2	TRBJ2-1	ASSLATGVSYNEQF
TRBV27	TRBJ2-7	ASSPGLAGSYEQY
TRBV5-1	TRBJ2-1	ASSLRNEGLRL
TRBV4-2	TRBJ2-1	ASSQAGLAGLPSYNEQF
TRBV11-2	TRBJ2-2	ASSRPQLAGGPDTGELF
TRBV7-2	TRBJ2-6	ASSLAKIGQGESPSGANVLT
TRBV4-2	TRBJ2-3	ASSQKLGTSGTDTQY
TRBV30	TRBJ1-1	AWSFRAGGPAF
TRBV21-1	TRBJ2-7	ASSKEGEQGYYEQY
TRBV5-1	TRBJ2-1	ASSSSSGSSYNEQF
TRBV19	TRBJ2-5	ASSTRTGFGWETQY
TRBV28	TRBJ1-4	ASRETQGAREKLF
TRBV5-1	TRBJ2-4	ASSLPTVLHPNIQY
TRBV12-3/TRBV12-4	TRBJ1-1	ASSSTGRTEAF
TRBV14	TRBJ2-1	ASSQVRGEKINEQF
TRBV21-1	TRBJ1-2	ASSKEEGRGYT
TRBV5-5	TRBJ2-3	ASSLRAASDTQY
TRBV27	TRBJ2-3	ASSLTWATATDTQY
TRBV9	TRBJ2-5	ASSVGAGGVETQY
TRBV28	TRBJ2-5	ATNPEGGGWRPQETQY
TRBV10-3	TRBJ2-3	AISESGPRWTDTQY
TRBV7-2	TRBJ1-4	ASSFFGDEKLF
TRBV28	TRBJ2-1	ASSSGTSGSYEQF
TRBV10-3	TRBJ1-1	AISERGQMNTEAF
TRBV10-3	TRBJ2-7	AITSGYSYEQY
TRBV27	TRBJ2-1	ASSRGASSYNEQF
TRBV15	TRBJ2-3	ATSREGGEADTQY
TRBV7-8	TRBJ2-7	ASSHPEDEQY
TRBV5-1	TRBJ2-1	ASNPGLSSYNEQF
TRBV9	TRBJ2-3	ASSPRGGLADTQY
TRBV6-6	TRBJ2-7	ASSYSGGGYEQY
TRBV12-5	TRBJ1-5	ASGLNGLYSNQPQH
TRBV30	TRBJ1-1	ASGVNGTNTEAF
TRBV6-5	TRBJ2-6	ASSPSGGGSNVLT
TRBV6-5	TRBJ1-5	ASSLDRRLNQPQH
TRBV2	TRBJ1-4	ASRLNRGRSNEKLF
TRBV2	TRBJ2-2	ASSEVVSGELF
TRBV27	TRBJ1-1	ASGRQYMNTEAF
TRBV2	TRBJ2-7	ASKIDRGYEQY
TRBV7-9	TRBJ2-5	ASSRGRNLQETQY
TRBV9	TRBJ2-7	ASSIGGNYEEQY